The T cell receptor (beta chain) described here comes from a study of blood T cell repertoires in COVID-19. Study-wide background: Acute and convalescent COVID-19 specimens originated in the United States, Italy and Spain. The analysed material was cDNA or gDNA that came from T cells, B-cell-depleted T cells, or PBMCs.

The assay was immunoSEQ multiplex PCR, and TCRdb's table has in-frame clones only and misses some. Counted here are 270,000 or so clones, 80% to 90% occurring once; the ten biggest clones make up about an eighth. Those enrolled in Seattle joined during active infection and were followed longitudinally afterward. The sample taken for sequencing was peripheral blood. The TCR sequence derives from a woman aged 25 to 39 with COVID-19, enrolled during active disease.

The DNA of the CDR3 is TGCGCCAGCAGCCAAGAGGGGGGGGCCCGGCTTTACGAGCAGTACTTC. Its translation: CASSQEGGARLYEQYF. The chain combines TRBV4-1 with TRBJ2-7, with D perhaps TRBD2 (7 bases). Trimming took 0 bases from V and 4 from J, leaving 16 bases between them. The germline gives CDR1 MGHRA, CDR2 YSYEKL. The CDR3 loop spans 16 amino acids.